This is a list of T cell receptor beta chains from one sample in a study of blood T cell repertoires in COVID-19. Profiling relied on immunoSEQ multiplex PCR, and the TCRdb table lists in-frame clones only, not all of them. The table includes 250,000 or so clones, about nine tenths detected once. Sequencing input: peripheral blood. The receptors were gathered from a man aged 60-69 years with acute or convalescent COVID-19. Both conserved end residues are part of each CDR3. D genes are given only for firm matches. Size is omitted from some rows. Given values are once, few, many or a class for expanded clones.

>TRBV3-1/TRBV3-2|-|TRBJ1-6|-
TGTGCCAGCAGCCAAGAGAGAATCCCCTCGCGCTCCTATAATTCACCCCTCCACTTT
CASSQERIPSRSYNSPLHF
>TRBV7-9|TRBD2|TRBJ2-3|once
TGTGCCAGCAGCACTAGCGGGAGCACAGATACGCAGTATTTT
CASSTSGSTDTQYF
>TRBV5-1|TRBD2|TRBJ2-7|-
TGCGCCAGCAGCTTGAGGGCTAGCGGGAGTTCGGAAGAGCAGTACTTC
CASSLRASGSSEEQYF
>TRBV19|-|TRBJ1-5|few
TGTGCCAGTAGTATTGGCCCCAGGGGCGGACAGCCCCAGCATTTT
CASSIGPRGGQPQHF
>TRBV7-2|-|TRBJ1-1|-
TGTGCCAGCAGCTTAGACCCACTGACAGGCCCCCTGAACACTGAAGCTTTCTTT
CASSLDPLTGPLNTEAFF
>TRBV19|-|TRBJ2-7|-
TGTGCCAGTAGTATTGGGAGGTTC
CASSIGRF
>TRBV19|-|TRBJ1-5|-
TGTGCCAGTAGTATATTCACAGGTAATCAGCCCCAGCATTTT
CASSIFTGNQPQHF
>TRBV12-3/TRBV12-4|-|TRBJ1-2|-
TGTGCCAGCAGTCCCCGACAGGACTATGGCTACACCTTC
CASSPRQDYGYTF
>TRBV20-1|-|TRBJ1-4|-
TGCAGTGCTAGTGGAGGAGGGACTAATGAAAAACTGTTTTTT
CSASGGGTNEKLFF
>TRBV28|TRBD1|TRBJ1-2|-
TGTGCCAGCAGGGGATTAGGACAGGGAGGAGGCTACACCTTC
CASRGLGQGGGYTF
>TRBV9|TRBD1|TRBJ2-7|-
TGTGCCAGCAGCGCCAGGGACAGCCAGACCTACGAGCAGTACTTC
CASSARDSQTYEQYF
>TRBV25-1|TRBD1|TRBJ1-2|-
TGTGCCAGCAGTGGAGGGACAGGGCACTACTATGGCTACACCTTC
CASSGGTGHYYGYTF
>TRBV29-1|TRBD2|TRBJ2-7|-
TGCAGCGTTGGTGGACTAGCTAATTCCTACGAGCAGTACTTC
CSVGGLANSYEQYF
>TRBV6-1|-|TRBJ1-5|-
TGTGCCAGCAGTGAAGTTTCGGGATACAGGGAGAATCAGCCCCAGCATTTT
CASSEVSGYRENQPQHF
>TRBV5-8|TRBD1|TRBJ1-2|-
TGTGCCAGCAGCTTTGAGGGGGCGGGCTATGGCTACACCTTC
CASSFEGAGYGYTF
>TRBV7-2|TRBD1|TRBJ1-1|-
TGTGCCAGCAGCTTATCAGGGGGCAACACTGAAGCTTTCTTT
CASSLSGGNTEAFF
>TRBV28|-|TRBJ2-1|-
TGTGCCAGCAGGTCACAGGGTTCGGGATCCTACAATGAGCAGTTCTTC
CASRSQGSGSYNEQFF
>TRBV11-2|-|TRBJ2-5|-
TGTGCCAGCAGCTTAGATAGGACAGATGGGGAAGAGACCCAGTACTTC
CASSLDRTDGEETQYF
>TRBV19|-|TRBJ2-2|-
TGTGCCAGTAGTATTCGCCGGGTAAACACCGGGGAGCTGTTTTTT
CASSIRRVNTGELFF
>TRBV29-1|TRBD1|TRBJ1-5|-
TGCAGCGTTGCAGTGGGAAGTACAGGGGGTCAGCCCCAGCATTTT
CSVAVGSTGGQPQHF
>TRBV28|-|TRBJ2-3|once
TGTGCCAGCAGTTCAGGACAGAGCACAGATACGCAGTATTTT
CASSSGQSTDTQYF
>TRBV3-1/TRBV3-2|-|TRBJ1-1|-
TGTGCCAGCAGCCAAGTAACAGGGATCGGGGCTGAAGCTTTCTTT
CASSQVTGIGAEAFF
>TRBV27|TRBD1|TRBJ1-5|-
TGTGCCAGCAGGGGGACAGCTCTAAGCAATCAGCCCCAGCATTTT
CASRGTALSNQPQHF
>TRBV5-6|-|TRBJ1-4|-
TGTGCCAGCAGCTTAACGGTTCCAACTAATGAAAAACTGTTTTTT
CASSLTVPTNEKLFF
>TRBV5-1|TRBD2|TRBJ2-2|-
TGCGCCAGCAGCTTTCGGACTAGCGGGGGCACCGGGGAGCTGTTTTTT
CASSFRTSGGTGELFF
>TRBV24-1|-|TRBJ2-2|-
TGTGCCACCAGTGGGAGTAAGACCCCACGATATCGGGGGGAGCTGTTTTTT
CATSGSKTPRYRGELFF
>TRBV20-1|-|TRBJ2-1|-
TGCAGTGCTAGTTCCAGGGTCCCCCCCCATGAGCAGTTCTTC
CSASSRVPPHEQFF
>TRBV7-2|-|TRBJ2-1|-
TGTGCCAGCAGCTTACGGACAGCCACTGAGCAGTTCTTC
CASSLRTATEQFF
>TRBV5-1|-|TRBJ1-1|-
TGCGCCAGCAGCTTGGCAGGGCACACTGAAGCTTTCTTT
CASSLAGHTEAFF
>TRBV29-1|-|TRBJ2-3|-
TGCAGCGTTGAAAACATGGTGCCCAAGGGAGTAGATACGCAGTATTTT
CSVENMVPKGVDTQYF
>TRBV28|TRBD1|TRBJ1-2|few
TGTGCCAGCAGCCGGACAGGGGCCCTCACCTTC
CASSRTGALTF
>TRBV9|-|TRBJ2-7|-
TGTGCCAGCAGCGGCCACAAGAACTACGAGCAGTACTTC
CASSGHKNYEQYF
>TRBV29-1|TRBD1|TRBJ2-7|-
TGCAGCGTTGAGACAGGGGTGGCCTACGAGCAGTACTTC
CSVETGVAYEQYF
>TRBV9|-|TRBJ1-2|-
TGTGCCAGCAGCCCCGCGGACACCCTCTACACCTTC
CASSPADTLYTF
>TRBV7-2|-|TRBJ1-1|-
TGTGCCAGCAGCCCGCAGATGGGCTTGAACACTGAAGCTTTCTTT
CASSPQMGLNTEAFF
>TRBV7-9|TRBD2|TRBJ2-1|many
TGTGCCAGCAGCTTTCCGACTAGCGGGAGGAATGAGCAGTTCTTC
CASSFPTSGRNEQFF
>TRBV6-1|-|TRBJ1-2|-
TGTGCCAGCAGTGAAAACCCGGGGGAGGCGTATGGCTACACCTTC
CASSENPGEAYGYTF
>TRBV6-5|TRBD1|TRBJ2-7|few
TGTGCCAGCAGTCGGGACAGGGAAGGGGAGCAGTACTTC
CASSRDREGEQYF
>TRBV19|-|TRBJ2-1|-
TGTGCCAGTAGTATAATCGGACAATCCCCGCAGTTCTTC
CASSIIGQSPQFF
>TRBV7-2|TRBD2|TRBJ2-3|-
TGTGCCAGCAGCTTGACTAGCGGGGGCTTTAGCACAGATACGCAGTATTTT
CASSLTSGGFSTDTQYF
>TRBV18|TRBD1|TRBJ1-2|-
TGTGCCAGCTCACCAACGGGGACAGGGGGCGCGTATGGCTACACCTTC
CASSPTGTGGAYGYTF
>TRBV7-9|TRBD1|TRBJ1-4|-
TGTGCCAGCAGCCCCATCACCGACAGGGGCCGTCGCGAAAAACTGTTTTTT
CASSPITDRGRREKLFF
>TRBV19|-|TRBJ1-4|-
TGTGCCAGTAGTACCAGGGGAGATGGTGAAAAACTGTTTTTT
CASSTRGDGEKLFF
>TRBV3-1/TRBV3-2|TRBD1|TRBJ1-1|-
TGTGCCAGCAGTTCCGATTACAGGGGCTTCACTGAAGCTTTCTTT
CASSSDYRGFTEAFF
>TRBV30|TRBD1|TRBJ1-4|-
TGTGCCTGGACCGGGACAGGGTTCGAAAAACTGTTTTTT
CAWTGTGFEKLFF
>TRBV11-2|-|TRBJ2-7|few
TGTGCCAGCAGCTTAGGAGCGGCGGCATCTTCCTACGAGCAGTACTTC
CASSLGAAASSYEQYF
>TRBV9|-|TRBJ2-7|-
TGTGCCAGCAGCCAGGGGCCCGCCTCCTACGAGCAGTACTTC
CASSQGPASYEQYF
>TRBV27|TRBD2|TRBJ2-1|-
TGTGCCAGCAGTTTACCCAGCGGGAGGAATGAGCAGTTCTTC
CASSLPSGRNEQFF
>TRBV30|-|TRBJ1-3|-
TGTGCCTGGAGTGGACAGTCTTTCTCTGGAAACACCATATATTTT
CAWSGQSFSGNTIYF
>TRBV11-2|TRBD2|TRBJ2-3|once
TGTGCCAGCAGCTCAAGCGGGAGACGGGGGGATACGCAGTATTTT
CASSSSGRRGDTQYF
>TRBV2|TRBD1|TRBJ2-7|-
TGTGCCAGCAGTCACCGGGACAGGGACCGCTACGAGCAGTACTTC
CASSHRDRDRYEQYF